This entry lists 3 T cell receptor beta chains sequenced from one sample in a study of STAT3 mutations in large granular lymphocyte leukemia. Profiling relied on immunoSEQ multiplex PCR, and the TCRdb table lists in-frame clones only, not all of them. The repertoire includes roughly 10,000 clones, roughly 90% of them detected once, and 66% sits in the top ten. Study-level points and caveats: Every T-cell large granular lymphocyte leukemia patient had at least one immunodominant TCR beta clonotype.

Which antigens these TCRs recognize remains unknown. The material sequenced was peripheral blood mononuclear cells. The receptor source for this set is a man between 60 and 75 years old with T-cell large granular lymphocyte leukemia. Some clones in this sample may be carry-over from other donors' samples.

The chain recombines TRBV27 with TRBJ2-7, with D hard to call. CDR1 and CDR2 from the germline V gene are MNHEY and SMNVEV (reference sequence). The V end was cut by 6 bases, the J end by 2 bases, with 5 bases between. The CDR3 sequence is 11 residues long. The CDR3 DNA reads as TGTGCCAGCAGCCGTACCTACGAGCAGTACTTC. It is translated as CASSRTYEQYF.

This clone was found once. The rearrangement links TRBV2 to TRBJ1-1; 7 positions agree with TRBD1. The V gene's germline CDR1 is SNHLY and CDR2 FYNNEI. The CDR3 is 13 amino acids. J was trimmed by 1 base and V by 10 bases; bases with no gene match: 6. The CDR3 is CANRQGENTEAFF. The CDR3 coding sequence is TGTGCCAACCGACAGGGAGAGAACACTGAAGCTTTCTTT.

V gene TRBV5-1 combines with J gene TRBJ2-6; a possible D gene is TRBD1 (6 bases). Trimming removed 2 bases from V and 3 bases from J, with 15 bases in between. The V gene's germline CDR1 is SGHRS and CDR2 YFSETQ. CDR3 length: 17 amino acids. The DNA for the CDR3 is TGCGCCAGCAGCTTAGGCAGGGGTTCGGGTGGGGCCAACGTCCTGACTTTC. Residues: CASSLGRGSGGANVLTF.